The 20 T cell receptor beta chains below were found in one sample sequenced in a study of Ad26.COV2.S vaccination and SARS-CoV-2 variants. Profiling relied on immunoSEQ multiplex PCR, and the TCRdb table lists in-frame clones only, not all of them. Of tens of thousands of clones listed, 75% to 85% were seen once; the top ten hold around half. The source material was peripheral blood, sampled after recovery from COVID-19. All receptors derive from a human donor who had recovered from COVID-19.

This clone was detected only a few times. The chain links TRBV5-1 to TRBJ2-1; possibly TRBD2 for D (6 bases). This CDR3 is 16 amino acids long. Germline V CDR1 and CDR2: SGHRS, YFSETQ. V was clipped by 0 bases and J by 0 bases, with 10 bases between them. CDR3 sequence (DNA): TGCGCCAGCAGCTTGGAGGGACTGCTCTCCTACAATGAGCAGTTCTTC. This encodes CASSLEGLLSYNEQFF.

The CDR3 nucleotides read TGTGCCAGCAGGGCTGCAAGCTCCTATAATTCACCCCTCCACTTT. Its protein is CASRAASSYNSPLHF. V gene TRBV6-5 combines with J gene TRBJ1-6; unclear D gene. The CDR3 extends over 15 amino acids. Germline CDR1 reads MNHEY; CDR2 reads SVGAGI. Deletions cut 6 bases from V and 0 bases from J, with 9 bases between.

The V gene is TRBV7-2, the J gene TRBJ2-1, with TRBD2 matching over 15 bases. Germline trimming cut 7 bases from V and 1 base from J; bases unmatched to any gene: 8. The V gene's germline CDR1 is SGHTA and CDR2 FQGNSA. The CDR3 is 18 residues long. In nucleotides, the CDR3 is TGTGCCAGCAAGACCGGGACTAGCGGGAGGTCGTCCTACAATGAGCAGTTCTTC. Its protein product is CASKTGTSGRSSYNEQFF.

CDR3: CASSNELSGNRRGGNEQFF. The CDR3 DNA follows: TGTGCCAGCAGCAATGAATTAAGCGGAAATCGGCGGGGGGGCAATGAGCAGTTCTTC. This rearrangement joins TRBV9 to TRBJ2-1; 9 bases match TRBD2. CDR1 and CDR2 (germline): SGDLS, YYNGEE. This CDR3 is built from 19 residues. After removal of 4 bases from V and 6 bases from J, the junction contained 20 bases not matched to a gene.

The J gene is TRBJ2-1, the V gene TRBV9; TRBD1 might be the D (5 bases). This CDR3 comprises 16 residues. CDR1 SGDLS and CDR2 YYNGEE come from the germline V gene. The V and J ends lost 0 bases and 8 bases respectively, with 18 bases between them. The CDR3 region has the DNA TGTGCCAGCAGCGTAGCAATTGGGGCCAGCGACGATGAGCAGTTCTTC. Amino acids: CASSVAIGASDDEQFF.

The CDR3 is CASSLAGRHTGELFF. The DNA for the CDR3 is TGTGCCAGCAGCTTAGCAGGGAGGCACACCGGGGAGCTGTTTTTT. The chain uses TRBV7-9 and TRBJ2-2; TRBD2 is a possible D gene (6 bases). V was trimmed by 0 bases and J by 3 bases, leaving 8 bases between them. Germline V gene lookup returns CDR1 SEHNR and CDR2 FQNEAQ (reference sequence). The CDR3 spans 15 residues.

V is TRBV30 and J is TRBJ2-3, with 7 bases identical to TRBD1. Germline V gives CDR1 GTSNPN, CDR2 SVGIG (reference sequence). The CDR3 runs to 14 residues. Losses at the gene ends were 1 base for V and 4 bases for J; bases not matched to a gene: 5. In DNA form, the CDR3 reads TGTGCCTGGAGTGGGGGACAGCCACCAGATACGCAGTATTTT. It translates to CAWSGGQPPDTQYF.

This rearrangement joins TRBV5-1 to TRBJ2-1; TRBD2 matches 12 bases. J was trimmed by 5 bases and V by 0 bases; bases with no gene match: 6. Looked up from germline, CDR1 is SGHRS and CDR2 is YFSETQ. This CDR3 has 17 residues. Here the CDR3 DNA reads TGCGCCAGCAGCTTGGCTACTAGCGGGGGGCCGAACAATGAGCAGTTCTTC. It is translated as CASSLATSGGPNNEQFF.

This clone was counted a few times. The chain combines TRBV5-1 with TRBJ1-2, with D unresolved. The CDR3 spans 14 residues. The V gene lost 2 bases and the J gene lost 3 bases, with 11 bases spanning the gap. CDR1 is SGHRS, CDR2 YFSETQ, per germline. The CDR3 DNA is TGCGCCAGCAGCTTTACCACAAGGGACTATGGCTACACCTTC. Its translation: CASSFTTRDYGYTF.

The rearrangement links TRBV29-1 to TRBJ1-1; D is ambiguous. Trimming cost V 7 bases and J 4 bases, with 13 bases left between them. CDR3 length: 12 amino acids. In germline, CDR1 is SQVTM, CDR2 ANQGSEA. The DNA of the CDR3 is TGCAGCGCGGACCCTCTGAGCACTGAAGCTTTCTTT. Translated, it gives CSADPLSTEAFF.

The genes are TRBV5-1 and TRBJ1-2; tentatively, D is TRBD1 (5 bases). With 4 bases removed from V and 8 bases from J, the gap between germline ends came to 12 bases. The CDR3 has 12 amino acids. Germline V lookup: CDR1 SGHRS, CDR2 YFSETQ. CDR3: CASSPAGDGYTF. CDR3 nucleotides: TGCGCCAGCAGCCCGGCCGGGGACGGCTACACCTTC.

Only a few counts were recorded for this clone. The V gene is TRBV5-1, the J gene TRBJ1-5; D unclear. The CDR3 loop spans 13 amino acids. Deletions cut 0 bases from V and 3 bases from J, with 4 bases between. Germline assignment: CDR1 SGHRS and CDR2 YFSETQ. The CDR3 spells CASSLEHNQPQHF. CDR3 DNA: TGCGCCAGCAGCTTGGAGCACAATCAGCCCCAGCATTTT.

The chain carries TRBV10-3 and TRBJ1-2; D is unresolved. The V end lost 0 bases, the J end lost 0 bases, and 11 bases lay between the germline ends. CDR3 length: 16 residues. The germline V gene has CDR1 ENHRY and CDR2 SYGVKD. CDR3 loop: CAISESIKASNYGYTF. The DNA of the CDR3 is TGTGCCATCAGTGAGTCTATAAAGGCCTCTAACTATGGCTACACCTTC.

The chain employs TRBV5-5 and TRBJ2-3; D is perhaps TRBD1 (5 bases). The ends were cut back, 3 bases at V and 2 bases at J, with 7 bases in the middle. CDR1 and CDR2 (germline): SGHKS, YYEKEE (reference sequence). The CDR3 runs 13 residues. CDR3 loop: CASSSGNTDTQYF. The CDR3 nucleotides are TGTGCCAGCAGCTCAGGGAACACAGATACGCAGTATTTT. Full variable domain (outside the CDR3, taken from reference TRBV5-5 and TRBJ2-3): DAGVTQSPTHLIKTRGQQVTLRCSPISGHKSVSWYQQVLGQGPQFIFQYYEKEERGRGNFPDRFSARQFPNYSSELNVNALLLGDSALYLCASSSGNTDTQYFGPGTRLTVL.

The chain employs TRBV6-5 and TRBJ1-4; TRBD1 matches at 9 bases. This CDR3 region has 14 residues. Germline-derived CDR1 and CDR2 are MNHEY and SVGAGI. With V trimmed by 10 bases and J by 6 bases, 9 bases remained unmatched. The CDR3 nucleotides are TGTGCCACCTACTCAAGGGACAGGGATGAAAAACTGTTTTTT. Its protein is CATYSRDRDEKLFF.

V and J are TRBV7-2 and TRBJ1-1; D gene uncertain. Trimming left V 5 bases short and J 0 bases short, with 10 bases between. The CDR3 is made up of 14 amino acids. The germline gives CDR1 SGHTA, CDR2 FQGNSA. The CDR3 is CASSPDMLNTEAFF. CDR3 sequence (DNA): TGTGCCAGCAGCCCTGACATGCTGAACACTGAAGCTTTCTTT.

The rearrangement joins TRBV5-1 to TRBJ1-2; no clear D gene. The CDR3 runs to 14 residues. V lost 3 bases and J 7 bases, leaving 16 bases between the germline ends. The germline V gene encodes CDR1 SGHRS and CDR2 YFSETQ. The CDR3 spells CASSSGGRSGGYTF. DNA for the CDR3: TGCGCCAGCAGCTCAGGTGGCAGATCGGGTGGCTACACCTTC.

The CDR3 sequence is CASRPGGAGNTIYF. The CDR3 DNA follows: TGTGCCAGTAGGCCAGGGGGCGCTGGAAACACCATATATTTT. The gene calls are TRBV19 and TRBJ1-3; 8 nucleotides align to TRBD1. The CDR3 extends over 14 amino acids. Germline V CDR1 and CDR2: LNHDA, SQIVND (reference sequence). Trimming took 6 bases from V and 2 from J; bases not matched to a gene: 3.

The V gene is TRBV30, the J gene TRBJ2-5; D is uncertain. The CDR3 loop spans 12 amino acids. The V end lost 2 bases, the J end lost 4 bases, and 8 bases lay between the germline ends. Germline V gene lookup returns CDR1 GTSNPN and CDR2 SVGIG (reference sequence). The CDR3 region has the DNA TGTGCCTGGAGTCGGGTTATAGAGACCCAGTACTTC. Protein product: CAWSRVIETQYF.

This clone was detected only once. The V and J genes are TRBV6-1 and TRBJ2-5; TRBD2 is a possible D gene (5 bases). CDR1 and CDR2 from the germline V gene are MNHNS and SASEGT. V was pared by 1 base and J by 5 bases, with 17 bases between. This CDR3 is 16 amino acids long. The CDR3 here is CASSEGYGGLAETQYF. CDR3 coding DNA: TGTGCCAGCAGTGAAGGATACGGCGGACTTGCCGAGACCCAGTACTTC.